The rows below give T cell receptor beta chains drawn from one sample of a study of vaccination and CD4 T cells after COVID-19. TCRdb recomputed calls from the PCR reads with MiXCR, one row per CDR3 protein. Here the sample spans some 9,900 distinct CDR3 sequences, over 20% being singletons. Their antigens remain unidentified. Sample: CD4+ T cells from blood, cultured in vitro, taken before SARS-CoV-2 vaccination. These receptors originate from a human donor who received a COVID-19 vaccine. CDR3s include the opening cysteine and the closing phenylalanine or tryptophan. The D gene is left open where the match is weak. Clone size is given for some rows only: seen once, a few or many times, or a class if the clone is expanded.

d_call: -
j_call: TRBJ2-2
clone_size: -
v_call: TRBV3-1
cdr3_aa: CASSQRMGTNTGELFF
cdr3_nt: TGTGCCAGCAGCCAACGAATGGGGACGAACACCGGGGAGCTGTTTTTT

d_call: -
j_call: TRBJ1-2
clone_size: few
v_call: TRBV12-3/TRBV12-4
cdr3_aa: CASSSGGYTGYGYTF
cdr3_nt: TGTGCCAGCAGTTCTGGGGGTTACACAGGGTATGGCTACACCTTC

d_call: -
j_call: TRBJ2-1
clone_size: -
v_call: TRBV6-1
cdr3_aa: CASRTPGVPNEQFF
cdr3_nt: TGTGCCAGCAGGACCCCTGGGGTACCCAATGAGCAGTTCTTC

d_call: TRBD1
j_call: TRBJ2-7
clone_size: few
v_call: TRBV24-1
cdr3_aa: CATSAPGQGAEEQYF
cdr3_nt: TGTGCCACCAGTGCCCCGGGACAGGGGGCGGAGGAGCAGTACTTC

d_call: -
j_call: TRBJ1-5
clone_size: few
v_call: TRBV30
cdr3_aa: CAWSVWGGNYQPQHF
cdr3_nt: TGTGCCTGGAGTGTCTGGGGGGGTAACTATCAGCCCCAGCATTTT

d_call: -
j_call: TRBJ2-1
clone_size: -
v_call: TRBV20-1
cdr3_aa: CSARDPGRDSYNEQFF
cdr3_nt: TGCAGTGCTAGAGATCCTGGGCGGGACTCCTACAATGAGCAGTTCTTC

d_call: -
j_call: TRBJ2-4
clone_size: few
v_call: TRBV2
cdr3_aa: CASRAYLLAKNIQYF
cdr3_nt: TGTGCCAGCAGGGCATATCTCCTAGCCAAAAACATTCAGTACTTC

d_call: TRBD2
j_call: TRBJ2-1
clone_size: -
v_call: TRBV7-9
cdr3_aa: CASSVSGGAGNEQFF
cdr3_nt: TGTGCCAGCAGCGTTAGCGGGGGGGCCGGGAATGAGCAGTTCTTC

d_call: -
j_call: TRBJ1-1
clone_size: few
v_call: TRBV7-2
cdr3_aa: CASSPQPGRMNTEAFF
cdr3_nt: TGTGCCAGCAGCCCCCAACCGGGACGGATGAACACTGAAGCTTTCTTT

d_call: TRBD2
j_call: TRBJ2-5
clone_size: -
v_call: TRBV7-9
cdr3_aa: CASSSRTGTSGGQETQYF
cdr3_nt: TGTGCCAGCAGCTCCAGAACCGGGACTAGCGGGGGTCAAGAGACCCAGTACTTC

d_call: TRBD1
j_call: TRBJ1-6
clone_size: -
v_call: TRBV5-1
cdr3_aa: CASSRGRDRASPPLHF
cdr3_nt: TGCGCCAGCAGCAGGGGCCGGGACAGGGCCTCACCACCCCTCCACTTT

d_call: TRBD1
j_call: TRBJ1-6
clone_size: -
v_call: TRBV27
cdr3_aa: CASSFLTGGRTNSPLHF
cdr3_nt: TGTGCCAGCAGTTTTTTGACAGGGGGCAGAACGAATTCACCCCTCCACTTT

d_call: -
j_call: TRBJ2-3
clone_size: few
v_call: TRBV11-3
cdr3_aa: CASSLVSGGGGTDTQYF
cdr3_nt: TGTGCCAGCAGCTTAGTGTCGGGTGGGGGCGGCACAGATACGCAGTATTTT

d_call: TRBD1
j_call: TRBJ2-5
clone_size: few
v_call: TRBV20-1
cdr3_aa: CSAAGQGVQETQYF
cdr3_nt: TGCAGTGCTGCGGGACAGGGGGTGCAAGAGACCCAGTACTTC

d_call: -
j_call: TRBJ2-5
clone_size: -
v_call: TRBV7-9
cdr3_aa: CASSLGASLYQETQYF
cdr3_nt: TGTGCCAGCAGCTTAGGTGCCTCCCTGTACCAAGAGACCCAGTACTTC

d_call: TRBD2
j_call: TRBJ2-3
clone_size: few
v_call: TRBV24-1
cdr3_aa: CATSPTSGGAGTDTQYF
cdr3_nt: TGTGCCACCAGTCCGACTAGCGGGGGGGCCGGCACAGATACGCAGTATTTT

d_call: -
j_call: TRBJ2-1
clone_size: few
v_call: TRBV12-3/TRBV12-4
cdr3_aa: CASSLRGSSYNEQFF
cdr3_nt: TGTGCCAGCAGTTTACGGGGCAGCTCCTACAATGAGCAGTTCTTC

d_call: TRBD1
j_call: TRBJ2-2
clone_size: -
v_call: TRBV11-3
cdr3_aa: CASSLLTGGETGELFF
cdr3_nt: TGTGCCAGCAGCCTCCTGACAGGGGGGGAGACCGGGGAGCTGTTTTTT

d_call: -
j_call: TRBJ2-7
clone_size: few
v_call: TRBV2
cdr3_aa: CASRGMGSYEQYF
cdr3_nt: TGTGCCAGCAGGGGGATGGGATCCTACGAGCAGTACTTC

d_call: -
j_call: TRBJ2-3
clone_size: -
v_call: TRBV5-1
cdr3_aa: CASSFAGRTDTQYF
cdr3_nt: TGCGCCAGCAGCTTTGCTGGGAGGACAGATACGCAGTATTTT

d_call: -
j_call: TRBJ2-3
clone_size: few
v_call: TRBV10-3
cdr3_aa: CAANSGQRTDTQYF
cdr3_nt: TGTGCCGCCAACTCCGGACAGCGCACAGATACGCAGTATTTT

d_call: -
j_call: TRBJ2-1
clone_size: few
v_call: TRBV24-1
cdr3_aa: CATSDPDSDEQFF
cdr3_nt: TGTGCCACCAGTGACCCGGACAGCGATGAGCAGTTCTTC

d_call: -
j_call: TRBJ1-5
clone_size: few
v_call: TRBV6-1
cdr3_aa: CASSDGSNQPQHF
cdr3_nt: TGTGCCAGCAGCGACGGAAGCAATCAGCCCCAGCATTTT

d_call: -
j_call: TRBJ2-7
clone_size: -
v_call: TRBV18
cdr3_aa: CASSAGTGPFYEQYF
cdr3_nt: TGTGCCAGCTCAGCCGGGACGGGCCCGTTCTACGAGCAGTACTTC

d_call: -
j_call: TRBJ1-3
clone_size: -
v_call: TRBV5-1
cdr3_aa: CASSLATGTSGNTIYF
cdr3_nt: TGCGCCAGCAGCTTGGCTACCGGTACCTCTGGAAACACCATATATTTT

d_call: -
j_call: TRBJ2-7
clone_size: few
v_call: TRBV30
cdr3_aa: CAWSVMGSSYEQYF
cdr3_nt: TGTGCCTGGAGTGTAATGGGGTCCTCCTACGAGCAGTACTTC

d_call: -
j_call: TRBJ1-2
clone_size: few
v_call: TRBV27
cdr3_aa: CASSLRGLYGYTF
cdr3_nt: TGTGCCAGCAGTCTCAGGGGCCTATATGGCTACACCTTC

d_call: TRBD1
j_call: TRBJ2-5
clone_size: -
v_call: TRBV7-2
cdr3_aa: CASSTSGGQETQYF
cdr3_nt: TGTGCCAGCAGCACCTCAGGGGGCCAAGAGACCCAGTACTTC

d_call: -
j_call: TRBJ1-2
clone_size: medium-sized
v_call: TRBV24-1
cdr3_aa: CATSESHFYGYTF
cdr3_nt: TGTGCCACCAGTGAGTCCCACTTCTATGGCTACACCTTC

d_call: -
j_call: TRBJ2-5
clone_size: -
v_call: TRBV27
cdr3_aa: CASSFGGTQETQYF
cdr3_nt: TGTGCCAGCAGTTTCGGGGGAACCCAAGAGACCCAGTACTTC

d_call: TRBD1
j_call: TRBJ2-7
clone_size: -
v_call: TRBV7-9
cdr3_aa: CASSLGQGANEQYF
cdr3_nt: TGTGCCAGCAGCTTAGGACAGGGGGCGAATGAGCAGTACTTC

d_call: TRBD2
j_call: TRBJ2-5
clone_size: -
v_call: TRBV20-1
cdr3_aa: CSASPPAGVQETQYF
cdr3_nt: TGCAGTGCTTCCCCGCCAGCGGGGGTTCAAGAGACCCAGTACTTC

d_call: -
j_call: TRBJ1-2
clone_size: -
v_call: TRBV24-1
cdr3_aa: CATSDMGSFGYTF
cdr3_nt: TGTGCCACCAGTGATATGGGGAGCTTCGGCTACACCTTC

d_call: -
j_call: TRBJ2-5
clone_size: -
v_call: TRBV10-3
cdr3_aa: CAISEFPQETQYF
cdr3_nt: TGTGCCATCAGTGAGTTTCCTCAAGAGACCCAGTACTTC

d_call: -
j_call: TRBJ2-3
clone_size: -
v_call: TRBV5-6
cdr3_aa: CASSLRRGRTDTQYF
cdr3_nt: TGTGCCAGCAGCTTGAGGAGGGGGCGGACAGATACGCAGTATTTT

d_call: -
j_call: TRBJ2-2
clone_size: -
v_call: TRBV2
cdr3_aa: CASILEGYTGELFF
cdr3_nt: TGTGCCAGCATATTAGAGGGATACACCGGGGAGCTGTTTTTT

d_call: -
j_call: TRBJ2-3
clone_size: -
v_call: TRBV6-5
cdr3_aa: CASSLTDSTDTQYF
cdr3_nt: TGTGCCAGCAGTTTAACAGATAGCACAGATACGCAGTATTTT

d_call: -
j_call: TRBJ1-1
clone_size: -
v_call: TRBV18
cdr3_aa: CASHGGVPGNTEAFF
cdr3_nt: TGTGCCAGCCACGGAGGAGTCCCAGGGAACACTGAAGCTTTCTTT

d_call: -
j_call: TRBJ1-1
clone_size: few
v_call: TRBV10-3
cdr3_aa: CAISGGTSNTEAFF
cdr3_nt: TGTGCCATCAGTGGAGGGACCTCGAACACTGAAGCTTTCTTT

d_call: -
j_call: TRBJ2-7
clone_size: few
v_call: TRBV7-6
cdr3_aa: CASSLDQGPYEQYF
cdr3_nt: TGTGCCAGCAGCTTAGATCAGGGGCCGTACGAGCAGTACTTC

d_call: TRBD1
j_call: TRBJ1-1
clone_size: few
v_call: TRBV19
cdr3_aa: CASSIDRGTEAFF
cdr3_nt: TGTGCCAGTAGTATCGACAGGGGGACTGAAGCTTTCTTT

d_call: -
j_call: TRBJ2-3
clone_size: -
v_call: TRBV20-1
cdr3_aa: CSGGYRYDTQYF
cdr3_nt: TGCAGCGGGGGTTACCGCTATGATACGCAGTATTTT

d_call: -
j_call: TRBJ2-3
clone_size: medium-sized
v_call: TRBV20-1
cdr3_aa: CSARGSGRDTQYF
cdr3_nt: TGCAGTGCTAGAGGTTCGGGCCGCGATACGCAGTATTTT